A single T cell receptor beta chain is shown here with its context. This clonotype was found many times. Its antigen remains undetermined. No per-base quality is available; no much larger clone lies one base away. This specimen comes from a study of T cell repertoires in cytomegalovirus infection (dated by TCRdb to between 2019 and 2020). About the study as a whole: Because public TCR beta signatures pointed to carriage of CMV infection together with the matching HLA type, the HLA type of each donor mattered for the analysis.

Results the study describes overall, beyond this receptor: Cumulative frequency of public TCR beta family members discriminated carriers of CMV infection plus the relevant HLA type in this cohort and an independent approximately 370-donor cohort. The ex vivo response was dominated by HLA-C-restricted CMV-specific TCR beta clonotypes, and the single most frequent clonotype in two of eight donors was supplied by these HLA-C-restricted clonotypes.

These reads were obtained on an Illumina HiSeq 1500. TCRdb itself trimmed the public reads at Q25 with fastp, ran MiXCR and retained productive beta chains. Identical CDR3 protein sequences are pooled into one entry, listed with their most common genes and DNA. The sample table records roughly 630,000 distinct CDR3 sequences; approximately 25% of these occur just once. 7.5% to 9% of the sample is taken by the ten largest. The V end gives up 3 bases and the J end 5 bases, leaving 10 bases in the junction not matched to a gene. CDR1 SGHTA and CDR2 FQGNSA are derived from the germline V gene. The cysteine opens and the phenylalanine closes a CDR3 of 17 amino acids. CDR3 DNA only is kept here, 51 bases in frame from base 1.

Here the chain combines TRBV7-2 and TRBJ2-2, with 9 bases in between that match TRBD1. The sample consisted of CD8+ T cells from PBMCs. This clonotype was sampled from a human donor in good health (CMV status not recorded). Some clones in this sample may be carry-over from other donors' samples. The CDR3 is CASSFGMGQGFTGELFF. The base sequence is TGTGCCAGCAGCTTTGGTATGGGACAGGGATTTACCGGGGAGCTGTTTTTT.